This passage covers 7 T cell receptor beta chains from one sample sequenced in a study of blood T cell repertoires in COVID-19. Sequenced by immunoSEQ multiplex PCR; TCRdb stores in-frame clones only, minus some. The sample has approximately 140,000 clones, approximately 80% seen once. The specimen sequenced was peripheral blood. The receptors derive from a man in his sixties with active or convalescent COVID-19.

The genes are TRBV4-3 and TRBJ1-5; D is unclear. There are 14 residues in the CDR3. Germline CDR1 and CDR2: LGHNA and YSLEER. V was trimmed by 1 base and J by 7 bases, leaving 11 bases between them. CDR3 residues: CASSQGLGGQPQHF. CDR3 DNA: TGCGCCAGCAGCCAAGGCCTGGGAGGCCAGCCCCAGCATTTT.

This clone was recorded once. The chain carries TRBV19 and TRBJ2-5, with TRBD2 identical over 8 bases. There are 14 residues in the CDR3. Unmatched junction bases numbered 5, after V lost 1 base and J lost 7 bases. The V gene's germline CDR1 is LNHDA and CDR2 SQIVND (reference sequence). This CDR3 reads CASSIVGLAGTQYF. Here the CDR3 DNA reads TGTGCCAGTAGTATAGTTGGGCTAGCGGGGACCCAGTACTTC.

The chain couples TRBV5-1 to TRBJ1-5; TRBD1 matches at 7 bases. Germline CDR1 SGHRS, CDR2 YFSETQ. Losses at the gene ends were 0 bases for V and 2 bases for J; bases not matched to a gene: 2. The CDR3 has 15 amino acids. CDR3 amino acids: CASSLEGAGNQPQHF. CDR3 DNA: TGCGCCAGCAGCTTGGAGGGGGCTGGCAATCAGCCCCAGCATTTT.

This chain joins TRBV7-9 and TRBJ1-1; 7 bases agree with TRBD1. This CDR3 has 13 amino acids. Germline-derived CDR1 and CDR2 are SEHNR and FQNEAQ (reference sequence). V shed 5 bases, J shed 7 bases, and the junction held 7 bases outside the gene matches. CDR3 protein: CASSIGTAGEAFF. The DNA of the CDR3 is TGTGCCAGCAGCATAGGGACAGCTGGTGAAGCTTTCTTT.

J is TRBJ1-1 and V is TRBV6-6, with a possible D match to TRBD1 (6 bases). CDR1 MNHNY and CDR2 SVGAGI come from the germline V gene (reference sequence). This CDR3 region has 16 residues. Trimming took 5 bases from V and 6 from J, leaving 22 bases between them. In DNA, the CDR3 is TGTGCCAGCAGTCTCACTGGGGCGGGGGGCCCGGCTGAAGCTTTCTTT. It specifies CASSLTGAGGPAEAFF.

CDR3 in amino acids: CATSRVAGSGRANEQYF. In nucleotides, the CDR3 is TGTGCCACCAGCAGGGTGGCTGGTAGCGGGAGGGCAAACGAGCAGTACTTC. V is TRBV15 and J is TRBJ2-7, with TRBD2 identical over 11 bases. The germline V gene encodes CDR1 LNHNV and CDR2 YYDKDF (reference sequence). CDR3 length equals 17 residues. V shed 3 bases and J 5 bases; nucleotides not matched to a gene: 12.

V gene TRBV30 combines with J gene TRBJ2-2; 14 nucleotides line up with TRBD2. Germline values: CDR1 GTSNPN, CDR2 SVGIG (reference sequence). The trim removed 5 bases at V and 7 bases at J, leaving 9 bases unmatched. This CDR3 contains 16 residues. The CDR3 DNA sequence: TGTGCCTGGGGGCGCGGGACTAGCGGGAGAGACGGGGAGCTGTTTTTT. Translation: CAWGRGTSGRDGELFF.